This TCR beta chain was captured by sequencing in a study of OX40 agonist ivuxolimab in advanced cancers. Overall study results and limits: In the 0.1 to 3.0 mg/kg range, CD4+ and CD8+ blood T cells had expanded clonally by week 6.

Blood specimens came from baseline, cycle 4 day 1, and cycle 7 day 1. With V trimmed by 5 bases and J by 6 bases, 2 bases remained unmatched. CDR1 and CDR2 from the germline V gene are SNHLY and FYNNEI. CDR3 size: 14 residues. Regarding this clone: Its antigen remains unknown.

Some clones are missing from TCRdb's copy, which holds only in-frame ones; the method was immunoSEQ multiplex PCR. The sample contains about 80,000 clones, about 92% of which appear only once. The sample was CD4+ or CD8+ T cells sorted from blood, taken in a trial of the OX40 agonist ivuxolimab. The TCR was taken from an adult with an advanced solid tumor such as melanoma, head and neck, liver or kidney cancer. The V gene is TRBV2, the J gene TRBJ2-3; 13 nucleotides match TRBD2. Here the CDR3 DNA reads TGTGCCAGCAGTATGACTAGCGGGGGGGATACGCAGTATTTT. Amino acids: CASSMTSGGDTQYF.